The 25 T cell receptor beta chains below all came from one sample that was sequenced in a study of T cells in Graves' hyperthyroidism and ophthalmopathy (dated by TCRdb to the late 2010s). To prepare the library, multiplex PCR was applied. The run used an Illumina HiSeq 2000. TCR beta CDR3 regions were amplified from RNA transcripts. The TCR CDR3 was subjected to a first round of RT-PCR using the HTBI primer set and the Qiagen OneStep RT-PCR kit. TCRdb handled the public reads itself, with Q25 trimming in fastp and clone calling in MiXCR, and kept productive beta chains. For every CDR3 protein sequence, its rows merge into one entry that carries the most common genes and DNA. The sample table contains approximately 430,000 distinct CDR3 sequences; only one count was recorded for less than 20% of them. The ten largest make up around an eighth of the sample. The specimen sequenced was blood. The receptors originated from a woman under 30 with Graves' hyperthyroidism.

The chain links TRBV7-9 to TRBJ2-1; possibly TRBD1 or TRBD2 for D (7 bases each). Trimming took off 1 base at V and 2 bases at J, with 27 bases between the two ends. Looked up from germline, CDR1 is SEHNR and CDR2 is FQNEAQ (reference sequence). This CDR3 spans 21 amino acids. CDR3 nucleotides: TGTGCCAGCAGCTTAGGGCTGGGACCCTCGATTCAGGGGGGGGCCTACAATGAGCAGTTCTTC. Translating it yields CASSLGLGPSIQGGAYNEQFF.

The V and J genes are TRBV20-1 and TRBJ2-5; no clear D. CDR3 length: 15 amino acids. Trimming removed 3 bases at V and 2 bases at J, with 16 bases between. CDR1 is DFQATT, CDR2 SNEGSKA, per germline (reference sequence). Written as DNA, the CDR3 is TGCAGTGCTAGCGTCCGGACGAAGAATCAAGAGACCCAGTACTTC. This sequence encodes CSASVRTKNQETQYF.

This chain links TRBV2 with TRBJ1-2; 7 bases fit TRBD1. This CDR3 has 11 amino acids. The germline V gene has CDR1 SNHLY and CDR2 FYNNEI. J lost 8 bases, V lost 5 bases, and 2 bases had no gene match. The CDR3 reads CASSTGVGYTF. The DNA of the CDR3 is TGTGCCAGCAGTACAGGGGTAGGCTACACCTTC.

A remark on this clonotype: A much more abundant neighbour one base away suggests this may be a read error. V usage is TRBV6-1 and J usage is TRBJ2-7; tentative D call: TRBD1 (6 bases). Germline loops: CDR1 MNHNS, CDR2 SASEGT. The germline V and J ends were trimmed by 6 bases and 2 bases, with 11 bases remaining between them. The CDR3 consists of 13 residues. This CDR3 reads CASRQQGTYEQYF. The CDR3 DNA is TGTGCCAGCAGGCAACAGGGTACCTACGAGCAGTACTTC.

The gene calls are TRBV19 and TRBJ2-1; 9 bases are shared with TRBD2. J gave up 4 bases and V 5 bases, and 3 bases lay outside the gene matches. Germline V lookup: CDR1 LNHDA, CDR2 SQIVND (reference sequence). The CDR3 runs 14 residues. This CDR3 is CASSWLAGYNEQFF. CDR3 DNA: TGTGCCAGTAGTTGGCTAGCGGGATACAATGAGCAGTTCTTC.

Ten or more counts support this clonotype. The V gene is TRBV29-1, the J gene TRBJ1-1, with 8 bases fitting TRBD1. V trimming: 7 bases; J trimming: 2 bases; junction bases outside the gene matches: 9. The CDR3 contains 14 residues. Germline-derived CDR1 and CDR2 are SQVTM and ANQGSEA. The DNA for the CDR3 is TGCAGCGCCGGGCCGACAGGGGATAACACTGAAGCTTTCTTT. As protein: CSAGPTGDNTEAFF.

This clonotype appeared many times. The CDR3 protein is CASSRTSGGPLYQETQYF. The CDR3 DNA reads TGTGCCAGCAGTCGAACTAGCGGGGGGCCATTGTACCAAGAGACCCAGTACTTC. The V call is TRBV11-2, the J call TRBJ2-5; 12 positions match TRBD2. Germline trimming cut 6 bases from V and 0 bases from J; bases unmatched to any gene: 11. Germline V lookup: CDR1 SGHAT, CDR2 FQNNGV. The CDR3 spans 18 residues.

As regards this clonotype: A much larger clone is a single base away; this may be a read error. J is TRBJ2-1 and V is TRBV6-4; TRBD2 aligns across 9 bases. Looked up from germline, CDR1 is MRHNA and CDR2 is SNTAGT. Unmatched junction bases numbered 4, after V lost 3 bases and J lost 4 bases. This CDR3 has 15 residues. The CDR3 loop is CASSEMAGGYNEQFF. The CDR3 DNA reads TGTGCCAGCAGTGAGATGGCGGGAGGGTACAATGAGCAGTTCTTC.

At least ten counts were recorded for this clonotype. The V call is TRBV7-2, the J call TRBJ1-1; no clear D. The germline V and J ends were trimmed by 2 bases and 0 bases, with 7 bases remaining between them. The germline CDR1 and CDR2 sequences are SGHTA and FQGNSA. CDR3 length: 14 residues. DNA of the CDR3: TGTGCCAGCAGCTTAATTGGGGTGAACACTGAAGCTTTCTTT. Residues: CASSLIGVNTEAFF.

There are a few counts of this clonotype. This may arise from a read error, as a much more abundant clone is one base away. No conserved phenylalanine or tryptophan is present at the end of the CDR3, so a read error is the likely explanation. The V call is TRBV6-5, the J call TRBJ1-1, with 10 bases that match TRBD1. Trimming took 2 bases from V and 3 from J; bases not matched to a gene: 3. CDR3 length equals 15 residues. Germline CDR1 reads MNHEY; CDR2 reads SVGAGI. The CDR3 DNA reads TGTGCCAGCAGTTACCAGGGACAGGGGCACACTGAAGCTTTCTCT. Its protein is CASSYQGQGHTEAFS.

J is TRBJ2-5 and V is TRBV5-5, with D perhaps matching TRBD1 or TRBD2 (5 bases each). This CDR3 is built from 15 residues. The V gene's germline CDR1 is SGHKS and CDR2 YYEKEE (reference sequence). V lost 4 bases and J 5 bases, leaving 18 bases between the germline ends. CDR3 nucleotide sequence: TGTGCCAGCAGCGGACGCCGGGGCGCGGGCGAGACCCAGTACTTC. The encoded protein is CASSGRRGAGETQYF. The whole variable domain, filled in from reference TRBV5-5 and TRBJ2-5, reads DAGVTQSPTHLIKTRGQQVTLRCSPISGHKSVSWYQQVLGQGPQFIFQYYEKEERGRGNFPDRFSARQFPNYSSELNVNALLLGDSALYLCASSGRRGAGETQYFGPGTRLLVL.

This clonotype has a handful of counts. The chain recombines TRBV27 with TRBJ1-2; no definite D call. Deletions cut 2 bases from V and 2 bases from J, with 6 bases between. Germline values: CDR1 MNHEY, CDR2 SMNVEV (reference sequence). The CDR3 spans 13 residues. The CDR3 region has the DNA TGTGCCAGCAGTTTAAAGGAAAACTATGGCTACACCTTC. This sequence encodes CASSLKENYGYTF.

This clonotype came up a few times. The rearrangement links TRBV20-1 to TRBJ2-1; 10 bases map to TRBD2. The V gene end was trimmed by 5 bases and the J gene end by 3 bases; junction bases not matched to a gene: 7. This CDR3 is 15 amino acids long. In germline, CDR1 is DFQATT, CDR2 SNEGSKA (reference sequence). CDR3 DNA: TGCAGTGCTGTTCGGACTAGCGGCAACTACAATGAGCAGTTCTTC. This gives the protein CSAVRTSGNYNEQFF.

This clonotype has just a few counts. V usage is TRBV11-3 and J usage is TRBJ2-2; D may be TRBD1 or TRBD2 (5 bases each). Germline lookup yields CDR1 SGHNT and CDR2 YENEEA. The CDR3 covers 18 residues. V was trimmed by 6 bases and J by 2 bases, leaving 22 bases between them. The CDR3 here is CASRREGTFGINTGELFF. For the CDR3, the DNA is TGTGCCAGCAGACGCGAAGGGACCTTCGGAATAAACACCGGGGAGCTGTTTTTT.

Ten or more counts support this clonotype. V usage is TRBV3-1 and J usage is TRBJ2-1, with 8 bases lining up with TRBD2. This CDR3 has 16 amino acids. Unmatched junction bases numbered 4, after V lost 3 bases and J lost 0 bases. Germline V gene sequence: CDR1 LGHDT, CDR2 YNNKEL (reference sequence). This CDR3 reads CASSHRGGVSYNEQFF. DNA for the CDR3: TGTGCCAGCAGCCACCGGGGGGGGGTCTCCTACAATGAGCAGTTCTTC.

This clonotype was recorded many times. The rearrangement joins TRBV4-1 to TRBJ2-7, with D possibly TRBD1 on 6 matching bases. Trimming pared 1 base from V and 6 bases from J, leaving 13 bases between. Germline lookup yields CDR1 MGHRA and CDR2 YSYEKL. There are 14 residues in the CDR3. The CDR3 spells CASSQAGSGAEQYF. The DNA for the CDR3 is TGCGCCAGCAGCCAAGCAGGTTCAGGGGCCGAGCAGTACTTC.

This clonotype has a count of ten or more. This chain connects TRBV3-1 to TRBJ2-3; 11 nucleotides align to TRBD2. V was pared by 0 bases and J by 3 bases, with 8 bases of the junction left unmatched. Germline V gene data show CDR1 as LGHDT and CDR2 as YNNKEL (reference sequence). CDR3 size: 18 residues. The DNA of the CDR3 is TGTGCCAGCAGCCAAGACCCGGGACTAGCGGTACTTACAGATACGCAGTATTTT. Translating it yields CASSQDPGLAVLTDTQYF.

In this sample, this clonotype turned up many times. This chain connects TRBV11-3 to TRBJ2-7; possible D gene TRBD1, 5 bases. V was cut by 5 bases and J by 5 bases, with 13 bases left in between. CDR1 and CDR2 from the germline V gene are SGHNT and YENEEA. The CDR3 totals 13 residues. Written as DNA, the CDR3 is TGTGCCAGCAGCAAGACAGCCAGGAACGAGCAGTACTTC. It codes for CASSKTARNEQYF.

By sample fraction, this clonotype is medium-sized. The chain is built from TRBV2 and TRBJ1-1, with 8 bases lining up with TRBD1. Germline V gene lookup returns CDR1 SNHLY and CDR2 FYNNEI. V shed 4 bases, J shed 3 bases, and the junction held 4 bases outside the gene matches. This CDR3 spans 14 amino acids. CDR3 nucleotide sequence: TGTGCCAGCAGTGCGGGACAGGAGTACACTGAAGCTTTCTTT. This sequence encodes CASSAGQEYTEAFF.

As for this clonotype: A read error may account for a junction end that differs from germline. The chain couples TRBV5-6 to TRBJ1-1; D is unclear. Germline loops: CDR1 SGHDT, CDR2 YYEEEE. CDR3 length equals 14 residues. The CDR3 bases are TGTGCCAGCAGCTTCTATAGGATCCACACTGAAGCTCTCTTT. Its protein product is CASSFYRIHTEALF.

The table lists this clonotype with many counts. This rearrangement joins TRBV3-1 to TRBJ1-2, with D maybe TRBD1 (6 bases). The V end lost 2 bases, the J end lost 0 bases, and 13 bases lay between the germline ends. Germline-derived CDR1 and CDR2 are LGHDT and YNNKEL (reference sequence). CDR3 length: 16 amino acids. This chain's CDR3 is CASSQLQGSANYGYTF. As DNA, the CDR3 is TGTGCCAGCAGCCAACTACAGGGCTCCGCTAACTATGGCTACACCTTC.

CDR3 in amino acids: CASSLPAGVKETQYF. Written as DNA, the CDR3 is TGTGCCAGCAGTTTGCCAGCGGGGGTAAAAGAGACCCAGTACTTC. This chain connects TRBV6-2 or TRBV6-3 to TRBJ2-5, with 8 bases matching TRBD2. V shed 4 bases, J shed 3 bases, and the junction held 7 bases outside the gene matches. This CDR3 spans 15 amino acids. Looked up from germline, CDR1 is MNHEY and CDR2 is SVGEGT.

As concerns this clonotype: A single base separates this from a much larger clone, so it may be a read error. The chain recombines TRBV20-1 with TRBJ2-3; D possibly uses TRBD1 or TRBD2 (5 bases each). Germline V lookup: CDR1 DFQATT, CDR2 SNEGSKA (reference sequence). The CDR3 has 13 residues. The CDR3 DNA sequence: TGCAGTGCTCAGGGATCTAGCACAGATACGCGGTATTTT. Its protein is CSAQGSSTDTRYF.

Many counts were recorded for this clonotype. V and J are TRBV12-3 or TRBV12-4 and TRBJ2-5; tentatively, D is TRBD1 or TRBD2 (5 bases each). The CDR3 spans 17 residues. V lost 6 bases, J lost 5 bases, and 25 bases lay in between. The CDR3 region has the DNA TGTGCCAGCAGCCCTTGGGGGAAAGCCTTGCTCGGCGAGACCCAGTACTTC. Translating gives CASSPWGKALLGETQYF.

This clonotype was found a few times. J is TRBJ1-6 and V is TRBV28, with D perhaps matching TRBD1 (6 bases). Germline V lookup: CDR1 MDHEN, CDR2 SYDVKM. V shed 6 bases and J shed 7 bases, with 16 bases lying between them. The CDR3 has 15 amino acids. This chain's CDR3 is CASRPQQGENSPLHF. In DNA, the CDR3 is TGTGCCAGCAGGCCTCAACAGGGAGAGAATTCACCCCTCCACTTT.